The clone carrying this T cell receptor (beta chain) was counted ten times or more. Its antigen is as yet unknown. The germline gives CDR1 SGHRS, CDR2 YFSETQ. CDR3 length: 17 residues. V lost 4 bases and J 0 bases, leaving 18 bases between the germline ends. This entry comes from a study of T-cell reconstitution after alpha-beta-depleted transplantation in children. Study observations and caveats: A year had passed since transplant, and T-cell counts and diversity by then came mostly from newly produced T cells. The study traced high day-60 TCRbeta diversity in some patients to surviving recipient T cells and thymic progenitors. Several hundred expanded graft clones reportedly supplied alpha-beta T cells about two months after transplant.

Unique molecular identifiers featured in how the TCRbeta library was prepared. TCRdb redid the calling of the PCR reads with MiXCR, one entry per CDR3 protein. This table holds over 200,000 distinct CDR3 sequences, approximately 10% found once. The sequences come from PBMCs, collected before TCRalphabeta/CD19-depleted stem cell transplant. V and J are TRBV5-1 and TRBJ2-3; perhaps TRBD2 as D (7 bases). This receptor was taken from a child under two years old with acute myeloid leukemia, due to receive a stem cell transplant. The CDR3 nucleotides read TGCGCCAGCAGCCTCCAACTAGGGGGGGCTAGCACAGATACGCAGTATTTT. Amino acids: CASSLQLGGASTDTQYF.